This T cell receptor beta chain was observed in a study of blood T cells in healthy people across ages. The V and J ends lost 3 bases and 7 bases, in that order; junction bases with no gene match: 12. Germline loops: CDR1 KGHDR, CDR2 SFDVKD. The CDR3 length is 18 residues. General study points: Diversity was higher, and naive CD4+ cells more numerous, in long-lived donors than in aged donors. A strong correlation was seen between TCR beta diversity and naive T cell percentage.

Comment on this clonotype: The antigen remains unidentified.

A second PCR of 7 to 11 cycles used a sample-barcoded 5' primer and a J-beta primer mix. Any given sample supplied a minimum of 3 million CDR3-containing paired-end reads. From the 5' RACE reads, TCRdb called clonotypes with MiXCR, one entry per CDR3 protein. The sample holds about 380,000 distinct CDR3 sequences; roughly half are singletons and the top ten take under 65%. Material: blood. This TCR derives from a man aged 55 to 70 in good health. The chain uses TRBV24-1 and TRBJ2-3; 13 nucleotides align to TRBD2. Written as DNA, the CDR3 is TGTGCCACCAGTGATACCGCCGGGACTAGCGGGACCTTATATACGCAGTATTTT. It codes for CATSDTAGTSGTLYTQYF.